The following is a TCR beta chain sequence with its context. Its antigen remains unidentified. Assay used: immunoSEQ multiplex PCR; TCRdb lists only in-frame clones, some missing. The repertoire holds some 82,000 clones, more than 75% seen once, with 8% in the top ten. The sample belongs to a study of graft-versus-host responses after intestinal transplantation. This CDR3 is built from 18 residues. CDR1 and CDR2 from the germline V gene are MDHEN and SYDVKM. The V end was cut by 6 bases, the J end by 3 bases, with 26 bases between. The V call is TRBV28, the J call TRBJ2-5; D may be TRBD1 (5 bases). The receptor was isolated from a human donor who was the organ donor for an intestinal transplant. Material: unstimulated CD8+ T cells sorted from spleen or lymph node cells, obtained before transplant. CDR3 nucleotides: TGTGCCAGCAGCACAAAAACGATAGACCAGGGTCCCGAAGAGACCCAGTACTTC. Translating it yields CASSTKTIDQGPEETQYF.